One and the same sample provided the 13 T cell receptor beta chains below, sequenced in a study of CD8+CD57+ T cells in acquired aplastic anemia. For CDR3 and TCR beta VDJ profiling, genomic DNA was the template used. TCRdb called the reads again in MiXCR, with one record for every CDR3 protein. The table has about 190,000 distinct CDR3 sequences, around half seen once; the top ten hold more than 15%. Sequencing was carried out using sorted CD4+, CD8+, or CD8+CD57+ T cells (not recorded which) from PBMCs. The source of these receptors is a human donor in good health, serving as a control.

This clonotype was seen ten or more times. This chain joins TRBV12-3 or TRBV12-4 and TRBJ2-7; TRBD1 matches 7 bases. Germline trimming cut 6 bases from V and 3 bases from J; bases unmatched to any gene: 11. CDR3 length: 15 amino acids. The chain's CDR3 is CASSKGGRSYYEQYF. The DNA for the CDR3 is TGTGCCAGCAGCAAAGGGGGCAGGAGTTACTACGAGCAGTACTTC.

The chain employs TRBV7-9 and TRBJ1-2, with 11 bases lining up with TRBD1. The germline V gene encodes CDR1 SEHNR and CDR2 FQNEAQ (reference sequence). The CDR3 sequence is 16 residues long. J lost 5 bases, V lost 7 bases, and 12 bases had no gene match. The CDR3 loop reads CASTGGGQGARYGYTF. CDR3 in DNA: TGTGCCAGCACCGGCGGAGGACAGGGGGCGCGATATGGCTACACCTTC.

In DNA form, the CDR3 reads TGCAGCGTTAGACTAGCGGGGAGGGAGACCCAGTACTTC. Translating gives CSVRLAGRETQYF. This rearrangement joins TRBV29-1 to TRBJ2-5; 11 nucleotides match TRBD2. The CDR3 runs 13 residues. In germline, CDR1 is SQVTM, CDR2 ANQGSEA. Trimming at V came to 5 bases and at J to 5 bases, leaving 4 bases not matched to a gene.

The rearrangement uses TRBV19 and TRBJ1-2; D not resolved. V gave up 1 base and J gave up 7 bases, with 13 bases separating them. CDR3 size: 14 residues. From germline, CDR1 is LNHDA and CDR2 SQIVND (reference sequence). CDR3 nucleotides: TGTGCCAGTAGTATAGGGGAAGGGCGAAGTGGCTACACCTTC. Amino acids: CASSIGEGRSGYTF. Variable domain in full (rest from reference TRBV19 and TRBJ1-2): DGGITQSPKYLFRKEGQNVTLSCEQNLNHDAMYWYRQDPGQGLRLIYYSQIVNDFQKGDIAEGYSVSREKKESFPLTVTSAQKNPTAFYLCASSIGEGRSGYTFGSGTRLTVV.

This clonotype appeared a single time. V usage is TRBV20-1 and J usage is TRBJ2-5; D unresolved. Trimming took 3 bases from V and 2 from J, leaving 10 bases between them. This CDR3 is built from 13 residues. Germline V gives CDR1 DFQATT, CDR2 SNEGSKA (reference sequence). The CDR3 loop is CSARTTSQETQYF. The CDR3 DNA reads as TGCAGTGCTAGGACGACCTCACAAGAGACCCAGTACTTC.

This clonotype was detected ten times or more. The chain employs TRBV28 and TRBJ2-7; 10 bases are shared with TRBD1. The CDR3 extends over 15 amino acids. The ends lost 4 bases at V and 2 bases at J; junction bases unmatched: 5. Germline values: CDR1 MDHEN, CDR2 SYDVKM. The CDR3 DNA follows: TGTGCCAGCAGTTCGACAGGGGGCCCTACCTACGAGCAGTACTTC. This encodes CASSSTGGPTYEQYF.

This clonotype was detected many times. The CDR3 region has the DNA TGTGCCAGCAGGTCGAGGCATTCCGATGGCTACACCTTC. Its protein product is CASRSRHSDGYTF. The rearrangement links TRBV28 to TRBJ1-2; D call uncertain. Trimming took 6 bases from V and 6 from J, leaving 14 bases between them. CDR3 size: 13 residues. Germline values: CDR1 MDHEN, CDR2 SYDVKM.

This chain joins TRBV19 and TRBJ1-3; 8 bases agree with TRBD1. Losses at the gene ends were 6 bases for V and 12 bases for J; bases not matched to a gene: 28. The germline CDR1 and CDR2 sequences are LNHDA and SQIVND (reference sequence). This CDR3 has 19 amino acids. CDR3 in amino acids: CASRRAHRGRVAISPSIYF. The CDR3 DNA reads TGTGCCAGTAGAAGGGCCCACAGGGGGAGAGTGGCAATCAGCCCCAGCATATATTTT.

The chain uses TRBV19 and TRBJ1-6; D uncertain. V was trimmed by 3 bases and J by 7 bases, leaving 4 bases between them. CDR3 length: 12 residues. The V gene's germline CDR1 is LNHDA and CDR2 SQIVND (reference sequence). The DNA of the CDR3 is TGTGCCAGTAGTATCAGGAATTCACCCCTCCACTTT. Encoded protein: CASSIRNSPLHF.

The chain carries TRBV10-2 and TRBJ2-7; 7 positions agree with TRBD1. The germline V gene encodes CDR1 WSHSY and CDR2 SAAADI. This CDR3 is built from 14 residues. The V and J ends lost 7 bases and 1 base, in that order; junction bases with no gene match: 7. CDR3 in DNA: TGCGCCAGCAACGCCGGGACAGATTCCTACGAGCAGTACTTC. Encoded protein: CASNAGTDSYEQYF.

For the CDR3, the DNA is TGTGCCAGCAGTATAGGGGTTTCAAGCTCCTATAATTCACCCCTCCACTTT. It translates to CASSIGVSSSYNSPLHF. J is TRBJ1-6 and V is TRBV25-1; tentatively, D is TRBD1 (5 bases). The CDR3 runs 17 residues. Germline assignment: CDR1 MGHDK and CDR2 SYGVNS. Trimming left V 5 bases short and J 0 bases short, with 14 bases between.

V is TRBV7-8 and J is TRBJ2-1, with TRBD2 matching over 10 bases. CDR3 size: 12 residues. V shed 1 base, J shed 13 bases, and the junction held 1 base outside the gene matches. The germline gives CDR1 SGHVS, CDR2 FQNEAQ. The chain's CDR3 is CASSLVAGGQFF. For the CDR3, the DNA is TGTGCCAGCAGCTTAGTAGCGGGGGGCCAGTTCTTC. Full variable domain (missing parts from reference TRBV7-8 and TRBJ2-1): GAGVSQSPRYKVAKRGQDVALRCDPISGHVSLFWYQQALGQGPEFLTYFQNEAQLDKSGLPSDRFFAERPEGSVSTLKIQRTQQEDSAVYLCASSLVAGGQFFGPGTRLTVL.

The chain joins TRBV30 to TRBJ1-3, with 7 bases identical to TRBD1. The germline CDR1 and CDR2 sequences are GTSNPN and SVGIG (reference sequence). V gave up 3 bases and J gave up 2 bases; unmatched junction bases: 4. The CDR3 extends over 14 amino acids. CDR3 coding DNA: TGTGCCTGGAGCCCGGGACAGCCTGGAAACACCATATATTTT. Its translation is CAWSPGQPGNTIYF.